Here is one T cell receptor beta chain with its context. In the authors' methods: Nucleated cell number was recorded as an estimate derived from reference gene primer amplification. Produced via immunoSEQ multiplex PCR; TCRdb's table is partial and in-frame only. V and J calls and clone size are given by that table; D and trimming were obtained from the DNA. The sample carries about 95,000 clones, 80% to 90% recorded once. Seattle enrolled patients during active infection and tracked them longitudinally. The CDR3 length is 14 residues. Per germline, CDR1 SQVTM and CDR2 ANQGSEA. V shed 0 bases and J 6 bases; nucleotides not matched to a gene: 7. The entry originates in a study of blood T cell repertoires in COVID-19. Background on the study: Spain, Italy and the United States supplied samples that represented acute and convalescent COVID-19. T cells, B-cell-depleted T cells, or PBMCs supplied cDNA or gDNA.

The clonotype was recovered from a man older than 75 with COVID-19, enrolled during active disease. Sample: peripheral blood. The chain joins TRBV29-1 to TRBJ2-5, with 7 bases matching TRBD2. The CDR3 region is CSVEDKGRVQTQYF. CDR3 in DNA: TGCAGCGTTGAAGATAAAGGGAGGGTCCAGACCCAGTACTTC.